One T cell receptor (beta chain) is described in this entry. Its antigen is unidentified. The sample originates from a study of cytomegalovirus exposure and HLA in healthy donors. The CDR3 has 15 amino acids. V lost 0 bases and J lost 2, with 8 bases in between. Per germline, CDR1 MGHRA and CDR2 YSYEKL. The PCR ran on 60 Vbeta and 13 Jbeta primers. This table comes from immunoSEQ multiplex PCR, and its TCRdb copy is limited to in-frame clones, with some not included. This table holds fewer than 150,000 clones, 65% to 80% found once. Study results and limitations: Some V segments, TRBV6-2 and TRBV6-3 among them, were indistinguishable and were therefore excluded. Equally common other TCR beta chains were less clonally expanded than HLA-associated ones, a later analysis found.

The specimen was PBMCs. The rearrangement uses TRBV4-1 and TRBJ2-1; D perhaps matches TRBD2 (5 bases). The receptor was isolated from a woman between 35 and 50 years old in good health and CMV-seropositive. The CDR3 is CASSQEAGTYNEQFF. The DNA for the CDR3 is TGCGCCAGCAGCCAAGAGGCGGGCACCTACAATGAGCAGTTCTTC.